This is a list of T cell receptor beta chains from one sample in a study of blood T cell repertoires in COVID-19. Clones were read by immunoSEQ multiplex PCR, and TCRdb kept only the in-frame ones, dropping some. The data hold 490,000 or so clones, with around nine tenths observed a single time. Sequencing was done on a sample of PBMCs or T cells enriched from blood (not recorded which). The receptors shown here come from a woman aged 55-69 years who had recovered from COVID-19. Each CDR3 is given with its conserved first and last residue. A D gene is named only where the DNA matches it firmly. Part of the rows lack a size; the others show once, few, many or a class for expanded clones.

TRBV27	TRBD1	.	TRBJ1-2	TGTGCCAGCAGCCCTCGGGGGGACAGGGAGGCTAACTATGGCTACACCTTC	CASSPRGDREANYGYTF
TRBV9	TRBD1	.	TRBJ2-5	TGTGCCAGCAGCGTAGATTGGACAGGGCAAGAGACCCAGTACTTC	CASSVDWTGQETQYF
TRBV5-5	TRBD1	.	TRBJ1-2	TGTGCCAGCAGCTTTTTACGGGACAGGACCCACTACACCTTC	CASSFLRDRTHYTF
TRBV19	TRBD1	.	TRBJ2-7	TGTGCCAGTAGCCGTCCCGGGACAGGGGCCTACGAGCAGTACTTC	CASSRPGTGAYEQYF
TRBV5-1	.	.	TRBJ1-5	TGCGCCAGCAGCTTTAGCGGCGCGAACAATCAGCCCCAGCATTTT	CASSFSGANNQPQHF
TRBV5-4	.	.	TRBJ1-1	TGTGCCAGCAGCTTTGGAAGAGGTTACACTGAAGCTTTCTTT	CASSFGRGYTEAFF
TRBV20-1	.	.	TRBJ2-7	TGCAGTGCTAGTGGCGCGGCCCACGAGCAGTACTTC	CSASGAAHEQYF
TRBV2	TRBD1	.	TRBJ1-4	TGTGCCAGCAGTATTCGACAGGGGAGGGTTGAAAAACTGTTTTTT	CASSIRQGRVEKLFF
TRBV3-1/TRBV3-2	TRBD2	.	TRBJ2-7	TGTGCCAGCAGCCCGACTAGCGGGTACGAGCAGTACTTC	CASSPTSGYEQYF
TRBV2	TRBD2	.	TRBJ2-3	TGTGCCAGCAGCTTTTTAGCGGGGGCCTACACAGATACGCAGTATTTT	CASSFLAGAYTDTQYF
TRBV9	TRBD2	.	TRBJ2-4	TGTGCCAGCAGCCCGGGACTAGCGGGGGCGGGGAACATTCAGTACTTC	CASSPGLAGAGNIQYF
TRBV11-2	TRBD2	.	TRBJ2-5	TGTGCCAGCAGCTTAGATAGGCTAGCGGCGACCCAGTACTTC	CASSLDRLAATQYF
TRBV4-2	TRBD2	once	TRBJ2-7	TGTGCCAGCAGCCCGGGGGGGCCCTACGAGCAGTACTTC	CASSPGGPYEQYF
TRBV15	.	.	TRBJ2-3	TGTGCCACCAGCAGAGATTGGCGGGATACGCAGTATTTT	CATSRDWRDTQYF
TRBV14	TRBD2	.	TRBJ2-3	TGTGCCAGCAGCCGACGAGTGGCTAGCGGGACCTCTCGTAGCACAGATACGCAGTATTTT	CASSRRVASGTSRSTDTQYF
TRBV3-1/TRBV3-2	TRBD1	.	TRBJ1-2	TGTGCCAGCAGCGAGGGGACAGCTAACTATGGCTACACCTTC	CASSEGTANYGYTF
TRBV5-1	.	.	TRBJ2-5	TGCGCCAGCTCAACCGTGGGGGGAGAGACCCAGTACTTC	CASSTVGGETQYF
TRBV5-1	.	.	TRBJ1-1	TGCGCCAGCAGCCCGCTTGGGGGGAGGGATGCTTTCTTT	CASSPLGGRDAFF
TRBV4-1	.	.	TRBJ1-5	TGCGCCAGCAGCCAGACAGGTGCGGTTGAGCCCCAGCATTTT	CASSQTGAVEPQHF
TRBV29-1	TRBD1	.	TRBJ2-1	TGCAGCGTTCCTACAGGGGGCGTCCACAATGAGCAGTTCTTC	CSVPTGGVHNEQFF
TRBV29-1	.	.	TRBJ1-1	TGCAGCATTGTGGGGGGGTCGGGCACTGAAGCTTTCTTT	CSIVGGSGTEAFF
TRBV30	.	.	TRBJ1-3	TGTGCCTGGCGAACCAGAGGGAACACCATATATTTT	CAWRTRGNTIYF
TRBV3-1/TRBV3-2	TRBD1	.	TRBJ1-2	TGTGCCAGCAGCCAAGGGACAGGGAAGGGCTACACCTTC	CASSQGTGKGYTF
TRBV5-1	TRBD2	.	TRBJ2-1	TGCGCCAGCAGCTTACTAGCGGGGGGGCATAATGAGCAGTTCTTC	CASSLLAGGHNEQFF
TRBV4-1	TRBD1	.	TRBJ1-2	TGCGCCAGCAGCCCCCGAGGGCCCCAGGGGGGTATAGATGGCTACACCTTC	CASSPRGPQGGIDGYTF
TRBV6-1	.	few	TRBJ1-5	TGTGCCAGCAGTGAATTGGGGGGTAATCAGCCCCAGCATTTT	CASSELGGNQPQHF
TRBV21-1	.	many	TRBJ1-5	TGTGCCAGCAGCAAAGCCGGGACAGAGTTACGGCAGCCCCAGCATTTT	CASSKAGTELRQPQHF
TRBV7-8	TRBD1	.	TRBJ1-6	TGTGCCAGCAGCGCCCGGGACAGCCGTGATGGTTCACCCCTCCACTTT	CASSARDSRDGSPLHF
TRBV9	.	.	TRBJ2-3	TGTGCCAGCACCGCCTCTAGTCTGGGCACAGATACGCAGTATTTT	CASTASSLGTDTQYF
TRBV6-5	TRBD1	.	TRBJ1-5	TGTGCCAGCAGTTCCGGGACAGGGAATCATCAGCCCCAGCATTTT	CASSSGTGNHQPQHF
TRBV5-1	.	.	TRBJ2-1	TGCGCCAGCAGGTGGTGGACAAGTGGTGAGCAGTTCTTC	CASRWWTSGEQFF
TRBV15	.	.	TRBJ1-5	TGTGCCACCAGCAGAGATTTTAGTCAGCCCCAGCATTTT	CATSRDFSQPQHF
TRBV15	.	.	TRBJ1-4	TGTGCCACCAGCAGAGCCACAAGCGGGGCCAGTGAAAAACTGTTTTTT	CATSRATSGASEKLFF
TRBV2	TRBD1	.	TRBJ1-4	TGTGCCAGCAGGGAGGAGGGACAGGGGAGTGAAAAACTGTTTTTT	CASREEGQGSEKLFF
TRBV10-3	.	.	TRBJ1-1	TGTGCCATCAGTGGAAGGAGTTACGCTGAAGCTTTCTTT	CAISGRSYAEAFF
TRBV19	TRBD1	once	TRBJ1-5	TGTGCCAGTAGTATTGAGGGGGCGAGGATTCAGCCCCAGCATTTT	CASSIEGARIQPQHF
TRBV19	.	.	TRBJ1-4	TGTGCCAGTAATGCGGGAGGGGATCCAGTTGAAAAACTGTTTTTT	CASNAGGDPVEKLFF
TRBV7-6	TRBD2	.	TRBJ2-2	TGTGCCAGCAGCTTAGAACTAGCGCAAGAACCCACGAACACCGGGGAGCTGTTTTTT	CASSLELAQEPTNTGELFF
TRBV4-1	.	.	TRBJ1-3	TGCGCCAGCAGCCAAGATTCGAGGTTTCGGGGAAACACCATATATTTT	CASSQDSRFRGNTIYF
TRBV6-2/TRBV6-3	TRBD1	.	TRBJ1-2	TGTGCCAGCAGCGTAGGACAGGATTATGGCTACACCTTC	CASSVGQDYGYTF
TRBV12-3/TRBV12-4	.	.	TRBJ1-5	TGTGCCAGCACCCAGGGAACGGATCAGCCCCAGCATTTT	CASTQGTDQPQHF
TRBV12-5	.	.	TRBJ2-1	TGTGCTAGTGGTTTGGTATCCTCGAGCGGCTCCTACAATGAGCAGTTCTTC	CASGLVSSSGSYNEQFF
TRBV2	.	.	TRBJ1-1	TGTGCCAGCAGTGAGTTTCAGAACACTGAAGCTTTCTTT	CASSEFQNTEAFF